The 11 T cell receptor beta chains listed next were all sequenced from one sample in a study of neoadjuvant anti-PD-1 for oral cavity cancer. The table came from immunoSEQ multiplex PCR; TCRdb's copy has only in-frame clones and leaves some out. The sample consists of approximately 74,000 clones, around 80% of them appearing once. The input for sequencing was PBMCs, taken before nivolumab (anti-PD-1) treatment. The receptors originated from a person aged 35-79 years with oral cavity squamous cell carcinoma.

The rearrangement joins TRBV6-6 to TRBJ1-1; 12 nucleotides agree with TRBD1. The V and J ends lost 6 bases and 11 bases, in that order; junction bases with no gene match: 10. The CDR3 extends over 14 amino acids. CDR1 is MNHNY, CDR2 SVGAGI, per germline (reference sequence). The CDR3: CASRLPGQGAWAFF. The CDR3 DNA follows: TGTGCCAGCAGGCTACCGGGACAGGGGGCGTGGGCTTTCTTT.

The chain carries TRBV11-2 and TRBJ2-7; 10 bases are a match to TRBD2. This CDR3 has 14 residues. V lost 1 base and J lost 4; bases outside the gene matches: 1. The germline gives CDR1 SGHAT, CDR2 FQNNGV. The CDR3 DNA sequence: TGTGCCAGCAGCTTAGGGACTAGCGGATACGAGCAGTACTTC. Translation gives CASSLGTSGYEQYF.

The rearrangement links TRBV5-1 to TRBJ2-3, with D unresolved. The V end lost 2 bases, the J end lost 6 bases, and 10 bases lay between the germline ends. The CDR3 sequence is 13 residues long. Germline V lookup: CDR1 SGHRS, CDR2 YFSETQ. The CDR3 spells CASSFSSRDTQYF. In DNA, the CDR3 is TGCGCCAGCAGCTTCTCAAGCAGGGATACGCAGTATTTT.

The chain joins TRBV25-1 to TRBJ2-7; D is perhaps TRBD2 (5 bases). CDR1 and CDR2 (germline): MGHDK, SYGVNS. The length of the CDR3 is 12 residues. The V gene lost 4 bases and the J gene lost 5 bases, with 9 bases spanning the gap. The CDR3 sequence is CASSGTGNEQYF. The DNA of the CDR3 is TGTGCCAGCAGTGGCACGGGGAACGAGCAGTACTTC.

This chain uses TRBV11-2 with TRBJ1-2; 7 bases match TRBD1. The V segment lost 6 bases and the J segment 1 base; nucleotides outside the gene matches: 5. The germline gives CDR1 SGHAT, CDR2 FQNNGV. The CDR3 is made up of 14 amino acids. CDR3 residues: CASSPNRGNYGYTF. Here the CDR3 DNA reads TGTGCCAGCAGTCCGAACAGGGGTAACTATGGCTACACCTTC.

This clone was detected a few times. The CDR3 DNA sequence: TGCGCCAGCAGTTCACAGGGGGACGCCGAGCAGTACTTC. This sequence encodes CASSSQGDAEQYF. This chain connects TRBV10-1 to TRBJ2-7, with 8 bases fitting TRBD1. J gave up 6 bases and V 5 bases, and 6 bases lay outside the gene matches. The CDR3 runs 13 residues. Per the germline V gene, CDR1 is WNHNN and CDR2 is SYGVQD (reference sequence).

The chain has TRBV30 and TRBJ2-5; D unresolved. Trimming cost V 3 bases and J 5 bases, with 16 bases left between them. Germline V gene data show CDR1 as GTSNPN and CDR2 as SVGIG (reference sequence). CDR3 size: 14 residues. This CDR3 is CAWRAVGPGETQYF. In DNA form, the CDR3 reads TGTGCCTGGAGGGCCGTCGGACCTGGGGAGACCCAGTACTTC.

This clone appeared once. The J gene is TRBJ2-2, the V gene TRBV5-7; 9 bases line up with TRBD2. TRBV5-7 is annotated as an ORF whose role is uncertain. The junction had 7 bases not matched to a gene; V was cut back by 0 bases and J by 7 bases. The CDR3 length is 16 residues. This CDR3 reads CASSLEGLAKIGELFF. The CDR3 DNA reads TGTGCCAGCAGCTTGGAGGGACTAGCAAAAATCGGGGAGCTGTTTTTT.

The CDR3 bases are TGCGCCAGTCAAGGACAGCGGACTAGCGGGAGGGCCGGGGATACGCAGTATTTT. This sequence encodes CASQGQRTSGRAGDTQYF. The V and J genes are TRBV5-1 and TRBJ2-3; 15 bases are shared with TRBD2. The CDR3 has 18 residues. J gave up 6 bases and V 8 bases, and 16 bases lay outside the gene matches. Germline V gene lookup returns CDR1 SGHRS and CDR2 YFSETQ. The full variable domain, completed using reference TRBV5-1 and TRBJ2-3, is KAGVTQTPRYLIKTRGQQVTLSCSPISGHRSVSWYQQTPGQGLQFLFEYFSETQRNKGNFPGRFSGRQFSNSRSEMNVSTLELGDSALYLCASQGQRTSGRAGDTQYFGPGTRLTVL.

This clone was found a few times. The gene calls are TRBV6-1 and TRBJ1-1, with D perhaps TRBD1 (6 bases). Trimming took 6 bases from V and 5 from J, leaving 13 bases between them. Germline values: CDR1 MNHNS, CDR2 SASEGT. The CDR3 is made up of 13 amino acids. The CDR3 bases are TGTGCCAGCAGCGGACTCAGGGGTACTGAAGCTTTCTTT. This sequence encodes CASSGLRGTEAFF.

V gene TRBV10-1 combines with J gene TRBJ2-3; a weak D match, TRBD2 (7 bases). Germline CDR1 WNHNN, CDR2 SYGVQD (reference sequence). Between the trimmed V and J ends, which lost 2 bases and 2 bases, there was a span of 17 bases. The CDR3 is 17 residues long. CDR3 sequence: CASSETLAAGATDTQYF. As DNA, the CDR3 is TGCGCCAGCAGTGAGACCCTCGCCGCGGGGGCCACAGATACGCAGTATTTT.